This TCR beta chain was identified during a study of shared clonotypes between healthy human individuals. Study findings and constraints: The study sampled only blood, and tissue repertoires likely differ. It was observed that 5% to 6% of naive CD4 clonotypes were shared across a handful of donors. Clonotypes shared by all four sorted-subset donors had higher generation probabilities than non-shared clonotypes. Memory subsets had estimated richness that was generally smaller than that of naive subsets.

Profiled with immunoSEQ multiplex PCR; TCRdb holds only in-frame clones, not every one. Among 2 million or so clones listed, approximately 94% were seen once. Turning to this clone: Its specificity is not known.

Naive CD8 cells lacked CD45RO and underwent positive selection for CCR7, leaving out terminally differentiated effector memory CD45RA+ cells. This clonotype was obtained from a man aged 18 to 30 in good health. The sample taken for sequencing was naive CD8+ T cells sorted from blood.

CDR3 sequence: CASSTTYEQYF. CDR3 nucleotides: TGTGCCAGCAGCACCACCTACGAGCAGTACTTC. This chain joins TRBV6-5 and TRBJ2-7; D not certain. V lost 6 bases, J lost 2 bases, and 5 bases lay in between. Germline V lookup: CDR1 MNHEY, CDR2 SVGAGI. The CDR3 totals 11 residues.